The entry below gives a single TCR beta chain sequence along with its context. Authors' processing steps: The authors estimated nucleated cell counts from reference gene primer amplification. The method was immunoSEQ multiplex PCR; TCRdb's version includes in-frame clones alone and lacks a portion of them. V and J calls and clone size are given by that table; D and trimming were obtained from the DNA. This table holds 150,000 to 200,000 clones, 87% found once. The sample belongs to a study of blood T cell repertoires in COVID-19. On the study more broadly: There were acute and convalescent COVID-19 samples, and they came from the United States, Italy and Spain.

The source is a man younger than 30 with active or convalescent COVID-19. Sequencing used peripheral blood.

The CDR3 nucleotides are TGTGCCAGCAGCTCACGTGGACAGGACTACAATGAGCAGTTCTTC. It codes for CASSSRGQDYNEQFF. This chain links TRBV11-3 with TRBJ2-1, with 7 nucleotides matching TRBD1. The CDR3 length is 15 residues. The V gene's germline CDR1 is SGHNT and CDR2 YENEEA. The V gene end was trimmed by 4 bases and the J gene end by 3 bases; junction bases not matched to a gene: 6.